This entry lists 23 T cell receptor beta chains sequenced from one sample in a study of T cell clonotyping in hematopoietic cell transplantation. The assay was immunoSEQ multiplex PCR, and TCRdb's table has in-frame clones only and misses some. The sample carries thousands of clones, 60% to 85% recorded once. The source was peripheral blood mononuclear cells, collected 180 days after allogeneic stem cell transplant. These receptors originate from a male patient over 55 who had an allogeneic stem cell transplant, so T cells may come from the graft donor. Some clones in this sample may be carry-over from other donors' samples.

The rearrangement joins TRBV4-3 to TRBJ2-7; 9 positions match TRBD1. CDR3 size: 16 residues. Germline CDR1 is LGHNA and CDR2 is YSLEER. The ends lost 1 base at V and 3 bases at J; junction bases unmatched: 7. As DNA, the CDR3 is TGCGCCAGCAGCCAAGCCACCGGGACAGGGTTCTACGAGCAGTACTTC. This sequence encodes CASSQATGTGFYEQYF.

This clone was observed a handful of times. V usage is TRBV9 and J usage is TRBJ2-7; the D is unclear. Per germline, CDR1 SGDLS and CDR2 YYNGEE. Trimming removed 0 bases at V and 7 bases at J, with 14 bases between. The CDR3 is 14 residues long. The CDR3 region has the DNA TGTGCCAGCAGCGTAGGGACCAACCCTAAGGAGCAGTACTTC. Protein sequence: CASSVGTNPKEQYF.

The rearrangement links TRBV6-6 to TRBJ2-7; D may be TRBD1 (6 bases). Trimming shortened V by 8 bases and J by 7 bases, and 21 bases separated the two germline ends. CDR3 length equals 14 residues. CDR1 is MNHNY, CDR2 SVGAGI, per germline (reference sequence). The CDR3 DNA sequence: TGTGCCAGCTCAATGGCGCAGGGGCAGGGGGAGCAGTACTTC. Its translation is CASSMAQGQGEQYF.

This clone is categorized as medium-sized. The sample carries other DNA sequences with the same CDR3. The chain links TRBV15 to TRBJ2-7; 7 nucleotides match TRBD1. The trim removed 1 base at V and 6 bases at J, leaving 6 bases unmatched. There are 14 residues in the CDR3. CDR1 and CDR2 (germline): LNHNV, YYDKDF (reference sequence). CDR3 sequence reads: CATSRGQGGREQYF. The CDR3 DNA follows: TGTGCCACCAGCAGAGGACAGGGTGGCCGCGAGCAGTACTTC.

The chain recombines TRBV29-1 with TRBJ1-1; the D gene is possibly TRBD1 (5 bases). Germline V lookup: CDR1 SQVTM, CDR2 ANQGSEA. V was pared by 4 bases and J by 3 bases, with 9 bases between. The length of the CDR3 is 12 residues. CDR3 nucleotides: TGCAGCGTTGGAAGGGGCGACACTGAAGCTTTCTTT. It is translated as CSVGRGDTEAFF.

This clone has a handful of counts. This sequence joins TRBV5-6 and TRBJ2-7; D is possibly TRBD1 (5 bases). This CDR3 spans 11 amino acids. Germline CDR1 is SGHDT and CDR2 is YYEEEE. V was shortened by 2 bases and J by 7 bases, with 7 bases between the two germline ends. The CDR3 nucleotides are TGTGCCAGCAGCTTACAGGATGAGCAGTACTTC. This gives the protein CASSLQDEQYF.

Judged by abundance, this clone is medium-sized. The CDR3 DNA reads TGTGCCAGCAGCAAACAGGGGAGCGAGCAGTACTTC. Protein product: CASSKQGSEQYF. The genes are TRBV7-2 and TRBJ2-7; 7 nucleotides agree with TRBD1. The V gene end was trimmed by 5 bases and the J gene end by 6 bases; junction bases not matched to a gene: 4. Germline V gives CDR1 SGHTA, CDR2 FQGNSA. CDR3 length: 12 residues.

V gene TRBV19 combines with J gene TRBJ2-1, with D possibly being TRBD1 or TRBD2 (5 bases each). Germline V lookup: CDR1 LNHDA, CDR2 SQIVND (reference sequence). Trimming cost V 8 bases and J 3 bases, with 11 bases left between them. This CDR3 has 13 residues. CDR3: CASAWDLYNEQFF. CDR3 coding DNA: TGTGCCAGTGCCTGGGACCTCTACAATGAGCAGTTCTTC. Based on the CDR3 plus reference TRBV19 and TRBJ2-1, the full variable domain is DGGITQSPKYLFRKEGQNVTLSCEQNLNHDAMYWYRQDPGQGLRLIYYSQIVNDFQKGDIAEGYSVSREKKESFPLTVTSAQKNPTAFYLCASAWDLYNEQFFGPGTRLTVL.

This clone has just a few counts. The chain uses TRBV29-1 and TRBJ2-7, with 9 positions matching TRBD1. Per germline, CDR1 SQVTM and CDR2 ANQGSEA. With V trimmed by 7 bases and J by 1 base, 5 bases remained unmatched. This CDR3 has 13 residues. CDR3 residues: CSATGGTSYEQYF. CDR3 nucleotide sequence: TGCAGCGCCACAGGGGGCACGTCCTACGAGCAGTACTTC.

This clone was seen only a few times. CDR3 coding DNA: TGTGCCAGCAGTTACGCAGGGGCGGTCTACACCTTC. It yields the protein CASSYAGAVYTF. The J gene is TRBJ1-2, the V gene TRBV6-6; D might be TRBD1 (6 bases). V lost 2 bases and J lost 10, with 11 bases in between. Germline V gene sequence: CDR1 MNHNY, CDR2 SVGAGI (reference sequence). CDR3 length: 12 residues.

CDR3: CAWSPSVGGTQYF. Here the CDR3 DNA reads TGTGCCTGGAGTCCTAGCGTCGGAGGTACGCAGTATTTT. This chain joins TRBV30 and TRBJ2-3; weak D call: TRBD2 (6 bases). The V gene lost 2 bases and the J gene lost 8 bases, with 14 bases spanning the gap. The length of the CDR3 is 13 residues. Germline loops: CDR1 GTSNPN, CDR2 SVGIG (reference sequence).

The CDR3 protein is CAWETGLAGEQYF. The CDR3 coding sequence is TGTGCCTGGGAAACGGGACTAGCTGGCGAGCAGTACTTC. This chain joins TRBV30 and TRBJ2-7, with 9 bases aligning to TRBD2. CDR1 is GTSNPN, CDR2 SVGIG, per germline (reference sequence). This CDR3 is 13 amino acids long. V shed 5 bases, J shed 6 bases, and the junction held 8 bases outside the gene matches.

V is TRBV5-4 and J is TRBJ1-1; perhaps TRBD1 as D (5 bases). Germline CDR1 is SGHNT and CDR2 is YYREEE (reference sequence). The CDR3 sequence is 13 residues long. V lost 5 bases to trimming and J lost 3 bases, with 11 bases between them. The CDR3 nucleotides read TGTGCCAGCAGTCGGGGGGGGGACACTGAAGCTTTCTTT. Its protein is CASSRGGDTEAFF.

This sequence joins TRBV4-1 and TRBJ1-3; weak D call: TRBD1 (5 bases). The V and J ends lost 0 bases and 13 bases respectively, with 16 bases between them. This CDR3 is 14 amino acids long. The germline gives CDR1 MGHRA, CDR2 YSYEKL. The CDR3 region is CASSQDLEGRGIYF. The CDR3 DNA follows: TGCGCCAGCAGCCAAGATCTTGAGGGACGCGGGATATATTTT.

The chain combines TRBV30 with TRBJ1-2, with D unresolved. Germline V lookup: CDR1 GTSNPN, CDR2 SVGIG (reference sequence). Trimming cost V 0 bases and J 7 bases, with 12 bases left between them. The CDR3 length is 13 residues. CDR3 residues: CAWSVVLAGGYTF. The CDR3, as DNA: TGTGCCTGGAGTGTAGTTCTTGCCGGTGGCTACACCTTC.

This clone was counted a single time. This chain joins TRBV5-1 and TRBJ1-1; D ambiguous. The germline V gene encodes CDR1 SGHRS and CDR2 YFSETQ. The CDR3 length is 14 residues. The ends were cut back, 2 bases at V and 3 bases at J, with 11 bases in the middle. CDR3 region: CASSLRVLDTEAFF. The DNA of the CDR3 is TGCGCCAGCAGCTTAAGAGTGTTGGACACTGAAGCTTTCTTT.

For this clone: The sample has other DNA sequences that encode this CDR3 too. CDR3 sequence: CASSLASGSTDTQYF. The CDR3 nucleotides are TGTGCCAGCAGCTTGGCTAGCGGGAGCACAGATACGCAGTATTTT. J is TRBJ2-3 and V is TRBV11-2; TRBD2 aligns across 8 bases. The V segment lost 3 bases and the J segment 0 bases; nucleotides outside the gene matches: 2. The CDR3 spans 15 residues. CDR1 and CDR2 from the germline V gene are SGHAT and FQNNGV. The variable domain in full, with the rest retrieved from reference TRBV11-2 and TRBJ2-3, is EAGVAQSPRYKIIEKRQSVAFWCNPISGHATLYWYQQILGQGPKLLIQFQNNGVVDDSQLPKDRFSAERLKGVDSTLKIQPAKLEDSAVYLCASSLASGSTDTQYFGPGTRLTVL.

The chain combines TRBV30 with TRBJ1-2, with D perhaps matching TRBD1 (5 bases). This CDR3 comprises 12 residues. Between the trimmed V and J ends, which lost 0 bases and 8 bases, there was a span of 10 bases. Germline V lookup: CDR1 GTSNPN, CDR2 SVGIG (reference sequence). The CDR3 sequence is CAWSVGETGYTF. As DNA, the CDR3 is TGTGCCTGGAGTGTAGGGGAAACGGGCTACACCTTC. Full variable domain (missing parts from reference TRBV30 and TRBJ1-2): SQTIHQWPATLVQPVGSPLSLECTVEGTSNPNLYWYRQAAGRGLQLLFYSVGIGQISSEVPQNLSASRPQDRQFILSSKKLLLSDSGFYLCAWSVGETGYTFGSGTRLTVV.

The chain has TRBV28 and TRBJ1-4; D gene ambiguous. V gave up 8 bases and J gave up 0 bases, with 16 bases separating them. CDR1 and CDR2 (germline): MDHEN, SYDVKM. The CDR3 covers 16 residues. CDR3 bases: TGTGCCAGCTCCACGCCCAGGTGGGCAACTAATGAAAAACTGTTTTTT. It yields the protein CASSTPRWATNEKLFF.

This chain's CDR3 is CSVLEEKLFF. The CDR3 DNA is TGCAGCGTTCTGGAGGAAAAACTGTTTTTT. This chain uses TRBV29-1 with TRBJ1-4; D remains ambiguous. Germline values: CDR1 SQVTM, CDR2 ANQGSEA. The V end lost 5 bases, the J end lost 8 bases, and 6 bases lay between the germline ends. The CDR3 has 10 residues.

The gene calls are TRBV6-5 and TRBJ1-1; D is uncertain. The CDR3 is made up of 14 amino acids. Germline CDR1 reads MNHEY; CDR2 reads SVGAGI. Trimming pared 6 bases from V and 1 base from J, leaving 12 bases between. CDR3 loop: CASSSLIGNTEAFF. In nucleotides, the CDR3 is TGTGCCAGCAGCTCACTGATAGGGAACACTGAAGCTTTCTTT.

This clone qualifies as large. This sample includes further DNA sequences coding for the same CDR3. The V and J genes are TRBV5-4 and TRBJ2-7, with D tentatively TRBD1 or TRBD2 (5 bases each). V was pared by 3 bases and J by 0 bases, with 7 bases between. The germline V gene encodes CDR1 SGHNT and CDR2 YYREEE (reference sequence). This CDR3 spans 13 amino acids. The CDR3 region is CASSWDGSYEQYF. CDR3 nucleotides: TGTGCCAGCAGCTGGGACGGCTCCTACGAGCAGTACTTC.

For the CDR3, the DNA is TGCGCCAGCAGCCCATGGCCCGGGGTAAACACCGGGGAGCTGTTTTTT. It is translated as CASSPWPGVNTGELFF. This rearrangement joins TRBV5-1 to TRBJ2-2, with a tentative D call TRBD2 (5 bases). The CDR3 is 16 residues long. Trimming took off 4 bases at V and 2 bases at J, with 15 bases between the two ends. The germline V gene encodes CDR1 SGHRS and CDR2 YFSETQ. Variable domain in full (rest from reference TRBV5-1 and TRBJ2-2): KAGVTQTPRYLIKTRGQQVTLSCSPISGHRSVSWYQQTPGQGLQFLFEYFSETQRNKGNFPGRFSGRQFSNSRSEMNVSTLELGDSALYLCASSPWPGVNTGELFFGEGSRLTVL.